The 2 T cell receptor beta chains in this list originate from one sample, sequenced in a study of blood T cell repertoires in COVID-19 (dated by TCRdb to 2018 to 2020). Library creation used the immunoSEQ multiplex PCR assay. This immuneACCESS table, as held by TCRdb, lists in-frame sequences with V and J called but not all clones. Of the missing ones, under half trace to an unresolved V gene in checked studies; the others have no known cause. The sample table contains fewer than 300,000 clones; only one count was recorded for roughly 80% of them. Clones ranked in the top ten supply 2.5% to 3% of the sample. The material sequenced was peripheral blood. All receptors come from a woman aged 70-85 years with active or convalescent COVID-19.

As DNA, the CDR3 is TGTGCCAGCGGGAACAGGGGCCATGAAAAACTGTTTTTT. Translating gives CASGNRGHEKLFF. This chain connects TRBV6-5 to TRBJ1-4, with 7 bases fitting TRBD1. This CDR3 is 13 amino acids long. J lost 6 bases, V lost 8 bases, and 6 bases had no gene match. Germline V gene sequence: CDR1 MNHEY, CDR2 SVGAGI.

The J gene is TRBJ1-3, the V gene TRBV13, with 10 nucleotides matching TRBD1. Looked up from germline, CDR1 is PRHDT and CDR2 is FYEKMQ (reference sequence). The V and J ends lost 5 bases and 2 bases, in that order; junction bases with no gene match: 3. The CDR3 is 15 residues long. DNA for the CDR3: TGTGCCAGCAGCCCCGGACAGGGGGCTGGAAACACCATATATTTT. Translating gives CASSPGQGAGNTIYF.